The sequence of this TCR beta chain was determined in a study of early T cells in non-severe SARS-CoV-2 infection. Study details: The authors sequenced bulk RNA from unsorted whole blood, leaving chains unpaired. General study points: Anti-spike CD8 responses were favored in VDJdb matching, and private and CD4 specificities were missed.

Unique molecular identifiers were added to individual cDNA molecules. MiXCR, applied by TCRdb to the 5' RACE reads, yields one record per CDR3 protein. The sample has 50,000 to 65,000 distinct CDR3 sequences; just over 20% are singletons. Of note for this clonotype: The antigen is undetermined.

J was trimmed by 3 bases and V by 2 bases; bases with no gene match: 11. The CDR3 length is 19 residues. In germline, CDR1 is MGHRA, CDR2 YSYEKL. The J gene is TRBJ2-2, the V gene TRBV4-1; 11 bases fit TRBD1. The sample was whole blood, taken at baseline. The clonotype originates from an adult who was a healthcare worker with PCR-confirmed SARS-CoV-2 infection or an uninfected control (not recorded which). The CDR3 sequence: CASSQSSGTGGAHTGELFF. DNA of the CDR3: TGCGCCAGCAGCCAATCCTCTGGGACAGGGGGAGCTCACACCGGGGAGCTGTTTTTT.